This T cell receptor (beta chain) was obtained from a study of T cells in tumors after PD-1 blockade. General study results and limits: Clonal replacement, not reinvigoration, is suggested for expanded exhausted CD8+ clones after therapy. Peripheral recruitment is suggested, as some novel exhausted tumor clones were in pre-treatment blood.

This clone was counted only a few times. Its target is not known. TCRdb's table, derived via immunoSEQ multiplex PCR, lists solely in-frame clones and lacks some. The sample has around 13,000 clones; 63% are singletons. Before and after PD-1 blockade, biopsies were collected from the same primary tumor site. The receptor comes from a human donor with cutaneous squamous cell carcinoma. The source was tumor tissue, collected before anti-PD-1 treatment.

The CDR3 DNA is TGTGCCAGCAGCGCCCGTTTAGGGAAGGGAATTACAGATACGCAGTATTTT. Translated: CASSARLGKGITDTQYF. The gene calls are TRBV7-8 and TRBJ2-3; D is undetermined. Germline CDR1 is SGHVS and CDR2 is FQNEAQ. This CDR3 contains 17 residues. V lost 5 bases and J lost 3, with 21 bases in between.